This T cell receptor beta chain was sequenced in a study of shared clonotypes between healthy human individuals. Some clones are missing from TCRdb's copy, which holds only in-frame ones; the method was immunoSEQ multiplex PCR. The data hold 490,000 or so clones, with about three quarters observed a single time. Losses at the gene ends were 0 bases for V and 4 bases for J; bases not matched to a gene: 3. Germline loops: CDR1 SGHRS, CDR2 YFSETQ. CDR3 size: 16 residues. The sequence was obtained from a woman aged 40-49 years in good health. Some clones in this sample may be carry-over from other donors' samples. The sequenced sample consisted of PBMCs. This sequence joins TRBV5-1 and TRBJ2-2, with 10 bases aligning to TRBD1. CDR3 sequence reads: CASSLGQGAGTGELFF. As DNA, the CDR3 is TGCGCCAGCAGCTTGGGACAGGGGGCTGGCACCGGGGAGCTGTTTTTT.